These 11 T cell receptor beta chains came from one sample sequenced in a study of CD8+ T cells in alopecia areata. The treatment was: oral pan-JAK inhibitor, 5-10 mg twice daily. Reverse transcription of extracted RNA yielded cDNA, which provided the sequencing template. Produced via immunoSEQ multiplex PCR; TCRdb's table is partial and in-frame only. The table has 95,000 to 100,000 clones, roughly three fifths seen once. Specimen: CD8+ T cells sorted from blood, collected at approximately week 60, from a patient treated with tofacitinib. The receptor source for this set is a human donor with alopecia areata.

The V call is TRBV7-9, the J call TRBJ2-1; D not certain. The CDR3 covers 11 residues. The germline V gene has CDR1 SEHNR and CDR2 FQNEAQ (reference sequence). V dropped 5 bases and J dropped 10 bases, with 9 bases sitting between them. This CDR3 is CASSQVDEQFF. CDR3 nucleotides: TGTGCCAGCAGCCAAGTTGACGAGCAGTTCTTC.

The rearrangement links TRBV29-1 to TRBJ2-2, with D uncertain. The CDR3 loop spans 11 amino acids. Germline V CDR1 and CDR2: SQVTM, ANQGSEA. Trimming cost V 1 base and J 6 bases, with 3 bases left between them. Here the CDR3 reads CSVEGAGELFF. In nucleotides, the CDR3 is TGCAGCGTTGAAGGGGCCGGGGAGCTGTTTTTT.

The chain carries TRBV7-9 and TRBJ2-5; D perhaps matches TRBD1 (5 bases). Deletions cut 5 bases from V and 2 bases from J, with 12 bases between. There are 14 residues in the CDR3. The germline V gene encodes CDR1 SEHNR and CDR2 FQNEAQ (reference sequence). The CDR3 spells CASSPLGQQETQYF. The DNA for the CDR3 is TGTGCCAGCAGCCCATTAGGACAACAAGAGACCCAGTACTTC.

V and J are TRBV27 and TRBJ1-2; perhaps TRBD1 as D (6 bases). Germline V lookup: CDR1 MNHEY, CDR2 SMNVEV (reference sequence). The CDR3 extends over 14 amino acids. Trimming left V 5 bases short and J 0 bases short, with 10 bases between. CDR3 nucleotide sequence: TGTGCCAGCAGTCCAGGGACAACTAACTATGGCTACACCTTC. This gives the protein CASSPGTTNYGYTF.

In DNA form, the CDR3 reads TGCGCCAGCAGCCAACGGGACGCGAGCGGGGGGGTTTACAATGAGCAGTTCTTC. Translation: CASSQRDASGGVYNEQFF. The chain couples TRBV4-1 to TRBJ2-1; TRBD2 matches 10 bases. This CDR3 spans 18 amino acids. The J segment lost 4 bases and the V segment lost 2 bases, leaving 11 bases of the junction unmatched. Looked up from germline, CDR1 is MGHRA and CDR2 is YSYEKL.

The sample holds one count of this clone. The V gene is TRBV5-1, the J gene TRBJ2-5; 10 bases match TRBD2. Germline CDR1 SGHRS, CDR2 YFSETQ. The CDR3 runs to 15 residues. Trimming cost V 0 bases and J 5 bases; bases outside gene matches: 4. CDR3 in amino acids: CASSLASGGGETQYF. As DNA, the CDR3 is TGCGCCAGCAGCTTGGCTAGCGGGGGAGGGGAGACCCAGTACTTC.

V and J are TRBV29-1 and TRBJ2-2; D not resolved. The CDR3 sequence is 14 residues long. Looked up from germline, CDR1 is SQVTM and CDR2 is ANQGSEA. Trimming left V 1 base short and J 6 bases short, with 12 bases between. CDR3 DNA: TGCAGCGTTGAAGTGATCAAAAATCCCGGGGAGCTGTTTTTT. This encodes CSVEVIKNPGELFF.

There are a few counts of this clone. V usage is TRBV27 and J usage is TRBJ1-3; TRBD1 agrees at 7 bases. The CDR3 sequence is 16 residues long. The V gene's germline CDR1 is MNHEY and CDR2 SMNVEV (reference sequence). The J segment lost 1 base and the V segment lost 5 bases, leaving 8 bases of the junction unmatched. The CDR3 bases are TGTGCCAGCAGTAGCCGGGACAGTCTTTCTGGAAACACCATATATTTT. Translating gives CASSSRDSLSGNTIYF.

The chain has TRBV2 and TRBJ2-5, with D perhaps TRBD1 or TRBD2 (5 bases each). The germline V and J ends were trimmed by 3 bases and 2 bases, with 10 bases remaining between them. This CDR3 spans 14 amino acids. Germline CDR1 and CDR2: SNHLY and FYNNEI. The CDR3 region has the DNA TGTGCCAGCAGTGATGGGGCGGGTCAAGAGACCCAGTACTTC. Translation: CASSDGAGQETQYF.

This clone was picked up a small number of times. The chain carries TRBV7-3 and TRBJ2-1; weak D call: TRBD1 (5 bases). The length of the CDR3 is 14 residues. Between the trimmed V and J ends, which lost 4 bases and 8 bases, there was a span of 15 bases. The V gene's germline CDR1 is SGHTA and CDR2 FQGTGA. In DNA, the CDR3 is TGTGCCAGCAGCTCCCTAGGGGAACCGGATGAGCAGTTCTTC. As protein: CASSSLGEPDEQFF.

By share of the sample, this clone is medium-sized (0.01 to 0.1%). The chain employs TRBV15 and TRBJ2-2; D uncertain. Trimming pared 5 bases from V and 5 bases from J, leaving 15 bases between. CDR3 length equals 15 residues. The V gene's germline CDR1 is LNHNV and CDR2 YYDKDF (reference sequence). CDR3 region: CATSPRTPQTGELFF. The CDR3 bases are TGTGCCACCAGCCCGCGGACCCCCCAAACCGGGGAGCTGTTTTTT.